This TCR beta chain was identified during a study of T-cell reconstitution after alpha-beta-depleted transplantation in children. Researchers prepared the TCRbeta library using unique molecular identifiers, the study reports. One entry per CDR3 protein results from TCRdb running MiXCR on the PCR reads. The sample includes more than 60,000 distinct CDR3 sequences, around 7.9% of them seen just once. This clonotype was counted many times. V shed 1 base and J shed 0 bases, with 7 bases lying between them. CDR3 length equals 16 residues. Germline assignment: CDR1 MNHEY and CDR2 SVGAGI. The chain joins TRBV6-5 to TRBJ2-6, with D uncertain. The TCR was taken from a human donor who donated a stem cell graft to a child with acute lymphoblastic leukemia. The sequenced sample was PBMCs from the stem cell graft donor, obtained from the stem cell graft. This CDR3 reads CASSYYGASGANVLTF. The CDR3 bases are TGTGCCAGCAGTTACTATGGAGCCTCTGGGGCCAACGTCCTGACTTTC.